This TCR beta chain was captured by sequencing in a study of T cell responses to AZD1222 COVID-19 vaccine. The CDR3 extends over 15 amino acids. The V and J ends lost 0 bases and 3 bases respectively, with 7 bases between them. Germline assignment: CDR1 SGDLS and CDR2 YYNGEE. On this clone: Its antigen is unknown.

TCRdb's copy holds only in-frame clones and misses some; the assay was immunoSEQ multiplex PCR. The sample holds under 100,000 clones, about 91% seen once. Study findings and constraints: Epitopes outside B.1.351 and B.1.1.7 mutated regions reportedly drew nearly half of spike TCRs.

Sequencing was performed on peripheral blood, taken on day 0 of MenACWY control vaccination. This TCR was sampled from an adult in good health. The chain links TRBV9 to TRBJ1-6; no firm D call. CDR3 protein: CASSVALDYNSPLHF. The CDR3, as DNA: TGTGCCAGCAGCGTAGCTTTGGACTATAATTCACCCCTCCACTTT.